Described below is a single TCR beta chain sequence and its context. The antigen is undetermined. These data are taken from a study of PD-1 blockade in classical Hodgkin lymphoma. The repertoire was sequenced with immunoSEQ multiplex PCR; TCRdb's copy has only in-frame clones and lacks some. Of 35,000 to 50,000 clones in the sample, about three quarters were seen once. All patients experienced relapse after autologous stem cell transplantation, and brentuximab vedotin exposure was variable. The length of the CDR3 is 15 residues. The V end lost 2 bases, the J end lost 4 bases, and 14 bases lay between the germline ends. Germline CDR1 is MDHEN and CDR2 is SYDVKM. Regarding the study as a whole: Reported baseline diversity: healthy donors highest, relapsed/refractory patients lowest.

The sequenced sample was peripheral blood mononuclear cells (PBMCs), obtained at baseline. V is TRBV28 and J is TRBJ1-2, with unresolved D. This clonotype was sampled from a human donor with classical Hodgkin lymphoma. The CDR3 DNA is TGTGCCAGCAGTTTACCACAGATTCTGGGCTATGGCTACACCTTC. Translated, it gives CASSLPQILGYGYTF.